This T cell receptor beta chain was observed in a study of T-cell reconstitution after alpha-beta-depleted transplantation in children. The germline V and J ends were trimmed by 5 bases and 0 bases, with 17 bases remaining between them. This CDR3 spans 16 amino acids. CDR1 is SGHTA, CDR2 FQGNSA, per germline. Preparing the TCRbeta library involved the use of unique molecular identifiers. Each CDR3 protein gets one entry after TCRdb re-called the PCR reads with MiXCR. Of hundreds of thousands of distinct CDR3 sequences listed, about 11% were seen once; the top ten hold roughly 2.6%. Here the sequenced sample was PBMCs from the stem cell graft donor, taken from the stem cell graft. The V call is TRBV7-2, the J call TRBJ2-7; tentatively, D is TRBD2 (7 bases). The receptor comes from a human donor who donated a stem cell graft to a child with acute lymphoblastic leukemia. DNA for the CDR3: TGTGCCAGCAGCCCGAGTCGTCGGGGGGCCTCCTACGAGCAGTACTTC. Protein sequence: CASSPSRRGASYEQYF.